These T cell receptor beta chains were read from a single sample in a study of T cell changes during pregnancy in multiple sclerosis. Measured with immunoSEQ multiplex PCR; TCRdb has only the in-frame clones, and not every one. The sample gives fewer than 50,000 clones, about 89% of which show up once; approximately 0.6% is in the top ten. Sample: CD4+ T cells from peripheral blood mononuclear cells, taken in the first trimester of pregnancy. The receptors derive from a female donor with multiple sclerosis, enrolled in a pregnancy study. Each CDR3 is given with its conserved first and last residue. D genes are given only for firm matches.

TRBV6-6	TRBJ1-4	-	CASRDSGGLNEKLFF	TGTGCCAGCAGGGACAGCGGGGGCCTAAATGAAAAACTGTTTTTT
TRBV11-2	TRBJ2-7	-	CASSTNYQSYEQYF	TGTGCCAGCAGCACAAACTACCAGTCCTACGAGCAGTACTTC
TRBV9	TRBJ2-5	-	CASSADGGAWETQYF	TGTGCCAGCAGCGCCGATGGCGGGGCATGGGAGACCCAGTACTTC
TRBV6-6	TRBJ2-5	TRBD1	CASSFRDRGRETQYF	TGTGCCAGCAGTTTCCGGGACAGGGGGAGAGAGACCCAGTACTTC
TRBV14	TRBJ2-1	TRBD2	CASSQKGLAASYNEQFF	TGTGCCAGCAGCCAAAAGGGACTAGCGGCCTCCTACAATGAGCAGTTCTTC
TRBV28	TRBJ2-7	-	CASRKIRPGLSYEQYF	TGTGCCAGCAGAAAAATTCGCCCGGGACTGAGTTACGAGCAGTACTTC
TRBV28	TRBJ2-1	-	CASSLTGNEQFF	TGTGCCAGCAGTTTAACGGGCAATGAGCAGTTCTTC
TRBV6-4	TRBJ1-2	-	CASSDSPGPRYGGGYTF	TGTGCCAGCAGTGACTCGCCAGGGCCCCGATACGGCGGTGGCTACACCTTC
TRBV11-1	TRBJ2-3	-	CASSLGAHSTDTQYF	TGTGCCAGCAGCTTAGGGGCCCATAGCACAGATACGCAGTATTTT
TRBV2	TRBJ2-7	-	CASSGPSGTEQYF	TGTGCCAGCAGTGGTCCATCGGGGACAGAGCAGTACTTC
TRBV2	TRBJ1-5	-	CASKSSNQPQHF	TGTGCCAGCAAGAGTAGCAATCAGCCCCAGCATTTT
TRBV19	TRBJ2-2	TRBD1	CASSIGRTGGLTGELFF	TGTGCCAGTAGTATAGGACGGACAGGGGGCTTAACCGGGGAGCTGTTTTTT
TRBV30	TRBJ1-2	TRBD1	CAWSVTMAGGNGYTF	TGTGCCTGGAGTGTGACCATGGCAGGGGGCAATGGCTACACCTTC
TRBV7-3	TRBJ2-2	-	CASSRGGRAGTGELFF	TGTGCCAGCAGCCGAGGGGGGAGGGCTGGCACCGGGGAGCTGTTTTTT